The TCR beta chain described here comes from a study of T cell responses to AZD1222 COVID-19 vaccine. Using immunoSEQ multiplex PCR, the repertoire was profiled, and TCRdb retains in-frame clones only, with some absent. The sample records roughly 110,000 clones, approximately 88% being singletons. V was clipped by 3 bases and J by 0 bases, with 12 bases between them. This CDR3 region has 16 residues. Germline V gene sequence: CDR1 SGHTA, CDR2 FQGTGA. The chain is built from TRBV7-3 and TRBJ2-1, with D possibly being TRBD1 (6 bases). This clonotype was sampled from an adult who received the AZD1222 COVID-19 vaccine. The input for sequencing was peripheral blood, taken 28 days after the second AZD1222 dose. In DNA, the CDR3 is TGTGCCAGCAGCTTGGGACACCCAAGCTCCTACAATGAGCAGTTCTTC. This sequence encodes CASSLGHPSSYNEQFF.